Presented here are 32 T cell receptor beta chains from one specimen sequenced in a study of T cell repertoires in cytomegalovirus infection. From the reads, TCRdb called clonotypes with MiXCR, one entry per CDR3 protein. Found here are roughly 920,000 distinct CDR3 sequences, roughly 30% of them singletons; the top ten hold around an eighth. Their recognized antigens are unknown. The sequences come from cultured CD8+ T cells from PBMCs, collected from culture after CMV antigen stimulation. The receptors stem from a human donor in good health (CMV status not recorded). Some clones in this sample may be carry-over from other donors' samples.

The chain employs TRBV27 and TRBJ1-1; the D is unclear. The V end was cut by 0 bases, the J end by 4 bases, with 12 bases between. Germline CDR1 and CDR2: MNHEY and SMNVEV (reference sequence). The CDR3 spans 15 residues. The CDR3, as DNA: TGTGCCAGCAGTTTATCGGCGTGGGTGGGCACTGAAGCTTTCTTT. Its translation is CASSLSAWVGTEAFF.

This clonotype has only a few counts. The CDR3 ends on some other residue instead of the conserved phenylalanine or tryptophan, so this is likely a read error. V and J are TRBV6-2 or TRBV6-3 and TRBJ1-5; D call uncertain. V was shortened by 6 bases and J by 7 bases, with 19 bases between the two germline ends. Looked up from germline, CDR1 is MNHEY and CDR2 is SVGEGT. The CDR3 is 15 amino acids. CDR3 DNA sequence: TGTGCCAGCAGATCGGACGGTGGGATTGCGCAGCCCCAGCATTCT. Residues: CASRSDGGIAQPQHS.

This clonotype showed up just a few times. The rearrangement joins TRBV19 to TRBJ1-5; D uncertain. CDR1 LNHDA and CDR2 SQIVND come from the germline V gene (reference sequence). V gave up 2 bases and J gave up 2 bases, with 10 bases separating them. This CDR3 has 15 residues. The CDR3 DNA follows: TGTGCCAGTAGTATACAGGCCCTGGGCAATCAGCCCCAGCATTTT. It translates to CASSIQALGNQPQHF.

For the CDR3, the DNA is TGTGCCAGCAACTTTCTGGGGGCAGGTCAGCCCCAGCATTTT. It codes for CASNFLGAGQPQHF. The rearrangement uses TRBV6-5 and TRBJ1-5; perhaps TRBD1 as D (6 bases). The CDR3 has 14 residues. V was trimmed by 7 bases and J by 6 bases, leaving 16 bases between them. The germline V gene encodes CDR1 MNHEY and CDR2 SVGAGI.

The chain has TRBV24-1 and TRBJ2-2; D is ambiguous. Germline CDR1 reads KGHDR; CDR2 reads SFDVKD. The V end was cut by 3 bases, the J end by 0 bases, with 10 bases between. The CDR3 spans 16 residues. The CDR3 here is CATSDRKNANTGELFF. CDR3 nucleotides: TGTGCCACCAGTGATCGGAAAAATGCGAACACCGGGGAGCTGTTTTTT.

The rearrangement uses TRBV20-1 and TRBJ1-6; 8 bases align to TRBD1. The germline V gene encodes CDR1 DFQATT and CDR2 SNEGSKA (reference sequence). Trimming removed 6 bases from V and 7 bases from J; junction bases left unmatched: 8. CDR3 length equals 14 residues. In DNA form, the CDR3 reads TGCAGTGCCCCGGCAGGGGGCTCAAATTCACCCCTCCACTTT. Amino acid sequence: CSAPAGGSNSPLHF.

This sequence joins TRBV28 and TRBJ2-7; D not certain. The V gene's germline CDR1 is MDHEN and CDR2 SYDVKM. Deletions cut 4 bases from V and 7 bases from J, with 5 bases between. The CDR3 is made up of 10 amino acids. CDR3 in amino acids: CASSSTEQYF. The CDR3, as DNA: TGTGCCAGCAGTTCTACGGAGCAGTACTTC.

This clonotype was seen once. The chain links TRBV28 to TRBJ2-7; 9 positions match TRBD2. CDR1 MDHEN and CDR2 SYDVKM come from the germline V gene. The CDR3 totals 15 residues. The ends lost 2 bases at V and 4 bases at J; junction bases unmatched: 6. CDR3: CASSLAGGPAYEQYV. Here the CDR3 DNA reads TGTGCCAGCAGTTTAGCGGGGGGGCCGGCGTACGAGCAGTACGTC.

This clonotype was found a few times. The chain couples TRBV4-3 to TRBJ2-1, with 9 bases lining up with TRBD2. Germline CDR1 and CDR2: LGHNA and YSLEER. The V and J ends lost 6 bases and 5 bases, in that order; junction bases with no gene match: 8. The CDR3 contains 15 residues. In DNA form, the CDR3 reads TGCGCCAGCAGTCCAGCGGGGGGTGGGAACAATGAGCAGTTCTTC. Translation gives CASSPAGGGNNEQFF.

This clonotype has just a few counts. The rearrangement uses TRBV4-1 and TRBJ2-5; 11 bases map to TRBD2. This CDR3 is 17 amino acids long. V shed 5 bases and J 4 bases; nucleotides not matched to a gene: 12. CDR1 MGHRA and CDR2 YSYEKL come from the germline V gene. CDR3 sequence reads: CASSFPTSGVMPETQYF. The CDR3 coding sequence is TGCGCCAGCAGCTTCCCGACTAGCGGGGTAATGCCAGAGACCCAGTACTTC.

The chain couples TRBV13 to TRBJ2-7, with a tentative D call TRBD2 (5 bases). V was trimmed by 5 bases and J by 0 bases, leaving 14 bases between them. The CDR3 contains 15 residues. Per the germline V gene, CDR1 is PRHDT and CDR2 is FYEKMQ (reference sequence). Written as DNA, the CDR3 is TGTGCCAGCAGCCCTGACGGTCGGGGCTCCTACGAGCAGTACTTC. Its protein product is CASSPDGRGSYEQYF.

The chain has TRBV5-1 and TRBJ1-2; TRBD1 matches at 7 bases. Germline values: CDR1 SGHRS, CDR2 YFSETQ. Trimming took 4 bases from V and 5 from J; bases not matched to a gene: 14. The CDR3 totals 16 residues. The CDR3 sequence is CASSGLDRQDIYGYTF. As DNA, the CDR3 is TGCGCCAGCAGCGGACTGGACAGGCAAGACATTTATGGCTACACCTTC.

This rearrangement joins TRBV12-3 or TRBV12-4 to TRBJ2-7; 8 nucleotides align to TRBD1. Trimming removed 2 bases from V and 7 bases from J; junction bases left unmatched: 4. The CDR3 loop spans 13 amino acids. The CDR3 DNA reads as TGTGCCAGCAGTTTATGGACAGGGCAGGAGCAGTACTTC. This translates into CASSLWTGQEQYF.

This clonotype counts as medium-sized. The chain joins TRBV7-8 to TRBJ2-3; 11 nucleotides match TRBD1. J was trimmed by 1 base and V by 3 bases; bases with no gene match: 3. The germline V gene encodes CDR1 SGHVS and CDR2 FQNEAQ. The CDR3 loop spans 16 amino acids. CDR3 in DNA: TGTGCCAGCAGCTTGGGGACAGGGGGAGGCACAGATACGCAGTATTTT. It codes for CASSLGTGGGTDTQYF.

This chain connects TRBV4-2 to TRBJ1-2, with 10 bases matching TRBD1. Germline values: CDR1 LGHNA, CDR2 YNFKEQ. Trimming took 0 bases from V and 7 from J; bases not matched to a gene: 5. The CDR3 is made up of 15 amino acids. DNA for the CDR3: TGTGCCAGCAGCCAAGAGGACAGGGGGATGAGTGGCTACACCTTC. Its protein product is CASSQEDRGMSGYTF.

This clonotype occurred a few times. This chain links TRBV19 with TRBJ2-1; 7 bases line up with TRBD2. CDR1 and CDR2 (germline): LNHDA, SQIVND (reference sequence). The CDR3 extends over 17 amino acids. The J segment lost 2 bases and the V segment lost 0 bases, leaving 7 bases of the junction unmatched. This chain's CDR3 is CASSIDHGTITYNEQFF. The CDR3 nucleotides are TGTGCCAGTAGTATAGATCACGGGACTATCACCTACAATGAGCAGTTCTTC. Full variable domain (outside the CDR3, taken from reference TRBV19 and TRBJ2-1): DGGITQSPKYLFRKEGQNVTLSCEQNLNHDAMYWYRQDPGQGLRLIYYSQIVNDFQKGDIAEGYSVSREKKESFPLTVTSAQKNPTAFYLCASSIDHGTITYNEQFFGPGTRLTVL.

This clonotype has only a few counts. The genes are TRBV12-3 or TRBV12-4 and TRBJ2-2; tentatively, D is TRBD2 (6 bases). This CDR3 has 15 residues. V was trimmed by 5 bases and J by 7 bases, leaving 17 bases between them. The CDR3 loop is CASSPSPGVNGELFF. CDR3 bases: TGTGCCAGCAGTCCGTCCCCGGGGGTTAACGGGGAGCTGTTTTTT.

About this clonotype itself: A junction boundary mismatches the germline segment, possibly from a read error. J is TRBJ1-1 and V is TRBV12-3 or TRBV12-4; the match to TRBD1 covers 7 bases. CDR3 length: 16 residues. The CDR3 loop reads CANSFRDRRMNTEAFF. CDR3 DNA: TGTGCCAACAGTTTCCGGGACAGAAGAATGAACACTGAAGCTTTCTTT.

J is TRBJ2-7 and V is TRBV12-3 or TRBV12-4; 7 bases map to TRBD1. With 5 bases clipped from V and 6 bases from J, the junction kept 13 bases outside the gene matches. The CDR3 sequence is 15 residues long. In DNA form, the CDR3 reads TGTGCCAGCAGTCCCCGGGACAGCCAAGAGGGCGAGCAGTACTTC. This encodes CASSPRDSQEGEQYF.

In its sample, this clonotype was seen many times. The chain uses TRBV5-4 and TRBJ1-1; possibly TRBD1 for D (6 bases). CDR3 length: 15 residues. From germline, CDR1 is SGHNT and CDR2 YYREEE (reference sequence). Trimming stripped 3 bases from V and 4 bases from J, with 16 bases between. The CDR3 is CASSSQVRGGTEAFF. CDR3 sequence (DNA): TGTGCCAGCAGCTCCCAGGTCAGGGGCGGCACTGAAGCTTTCTTT.

The chain employs TRBV14 and TRBJ2-3; 11 nucleotides align to TRBD2. Germline CDR1 reads SGHDN; CDR2 reads FVKESK. CDR3 length: 15 amino acids. Unmatched junction bases numbered 5, after V lost 3 bases and J lost 6 bases. The CDR3 region is CASSQVAGGLDTQYF. The CDR3 DNA sequence: TGTGCCAGCAGCCAGGTAGCGGGGGGGCTTGATACGCAGTATTTT.

This chain joins TRBV4-2 and TRBJ2-2, with 7 positions matching TRBD1. V gave up 1 base and J gave up 2 bases; unmatched junction bases: 7. Germline-derived CDR1 and CDR2 are LGHNA and YNFKEQ. CDR3 length: 17 amino acids. The CDR3 region is CASSQGVRDRNTGELFF. The CDR3 nucleotides read TGTGCCAGCAGCCAAGGCGTACGGGACAGAAACACCGGGGAGCTGTTTTTT.

This clonotype has only a few counts. V usage is TRBV12-3 or TRBV12-4 and J usage is TRBJ2-4, with 7 bases lining up with TRBD1. The CDR3 totals 16 residues. V lost 4 bases to trimming and J lost 0 bases; unmatched junction nucleotides: 6. The CDR3 DNA reads TGTGCCAGCAGTTACCGGGACAGCGGAGCCAAAAACATTCAGTACTTC. Residues: CASSYRDSGAKNIQYF.

This clonotype was observed at least ten times. This rearrangement joins TRBV7-2 to TRBJ2-1, with 9 positions matching TRBD2. V was clipped by 0 bases and J by 5 bases; unmatched bases: 2. The CDR3 extends over 15 amino acids. CDR1 and CDR2 (germline): SGHTA, FQGNSA. The CDR3 reads CASSLAASGDNEQFF. The CDR3 bases are TGTGCCAGCAGCTTAGCGGCTAGCGGGGACAATGAGCAGTTCTTC.

This chain uses TRBV27 with TRBJ2-3; TRBD2 matches at 9 bases. Germline-derived CDR1 and CDR2 are MNHEY and SMNVEV (reference sequence). V shed 3 bases, J shed 6 bases, and the junction held 7 bases outside the gene matches. The CDR3 totals 15 residues. The CDR3 region has the DNA TGTGCCAGCAGTTTTTCTAGCGGGGCCGGGGATACGCAGTATTTT. This gives the protein CASSFSSGAGDTQYF.

This clonotype was picked up many times. The V and J genes are TRBV7-9 and TRBJ2-1; 10 positions match TRBD1. CDR1 and CDR2 from the germline V gene are SEHNR and FQNEAQ (reference sequence). J was trimmed by 7 bases and V by 5 bases; bases with no gene match: 5. The CDR3 length is 14 residues. For the CDR3, the DNA is TGTGCCAGCAGCCCGTGGACAGGGGGTAATGAGCAGTTCTTC. It specifies CASSPWTGGNEQFF. The entire variable domain, with the rest obtained from reference TRBV7-9 and TRBJ2-1, is as follows: DTGVSQNPRHKITKRGQNVTFRCDPISEHNRLYWYRQTLGQGPEFLTYFQNEAQLEKSRLLSDRFSAERPKGSFSTLEIQRTEQGDSAMYLCASSPWTGGNEQFFGPGTRLTVL.

This clonotype turned up a few times. The V gene is TRBV7-6, the J gene TRBJ1-1; 10 bases align to TRBD1. Germline V lookup: CDR1 SGHVS, CDR2 FNYEAQ. The V segment lost 2 bases and the J segment 2 bases; nucleotides outside the gene matches: 14. The CDR3 runs 19 residues. The CDR3 nucleotides read TGTGCCAGCAGCTTAATGCGGGACAGGGGTGTAGGGGCAAACACTGAAGCTTTCTTT. This codes for CASSLMRDRGVGANTEAFF.

This chain joins TRBV2 and TRBJ1-3, with 9 bases fitting TRBD1. The V gene's germline CDR1 is SNHLY and CDR2 FYNNEI. The CDR3 covers 16 residues. V lost 8 bases to trimming and J lost 0 bases; unmatched junction nucleotides: 8. CDR3 DNA: TGTGCCAGCGGGTTCGGGACAGGGCCCTCTGGAAACACCATATATTTT. Protein: CASGFGTGPSGNTIYF. The whole variable domain, remainder taken from reference TRBV2 and TRBJ1-3, is EPEVTQTPSHQVTQMGQEVILRCVPISNHLYFYWYRQILGQKVEFLVSFYNNEISEKSEIFDDQFSVERPDGSNFTLKIRSTKLEDSAMYFCASGFGTGPSGNTIYFGEGSWLTVV.

This clonotype was detected a few times. The J gene is TRBJ2-1, the V gene TRBV6-2 or TRBV6-3, with 9 bases aligning to TRBD1. The CDR3 has 16 residues. V trimming: 1 base; J trimming: 2 bases; junction bases outside the gene matches: 3. Germline V gives CDR1 MNHEY, CDR2 SVGEGT. CDR3 sequence: CASSYYGTGTYNEQFF. DNA for the CDR3: TGTGCCAGCAGTTACTACGGGACAGGGACCTACAATGAGCAGTTCTTC.

V and J are TRBV2 and TRBJ1-6, with D possibly TRBD1 on 5 matching bases. Trimming shortened V by 8 bases and J by 7 bases, and 18 bases separated the two germline ends. Germline CDR1 is SNHLY and CDR2 is FYNNEI. This CDR3 is 15 amino acids long. CDR3 loop: CASRIGQGNNSPLHF. The CDR3 DNA sequence: TGTGCCAGCCGGATCGGGCAGGGAAACAATTCACCCCTCCACTTT.

This clonotype occurred a few times. The V gene is TRBV5-1, the J gene TRBJ1-1; D is unclear. The germline V gene has CDR1 SGHRS and CDR2 YFSETQ. CDR3 length: 13 amino acids. Trimming cost V 4 bases and J 2 bases, with 9 bases left between them. Here the CDR3 DNA reads TGCGCCAGCAGCCAATACCTAAACACTGAAGCTTTCTTT. Encoded protein: CASSQYLNTEAFF. The variable domain in full, completed from reference TRBV5-1 and TRBJ1-1, reads KAGVTQTPRYLIKTRGQQVTLSCSPISGHRSVSWYQQTPGQGLQFLFEYFSETQRNKGNFPGRFSGRQFSNSRSEMNVSTLELGDSALYLCASSQYLNTEAFFGQGTRLTVV.

In this sample, this clonotype turned up a few times. The rearrangement joins TRBV19 to TRBJ1-6, with D uncertain. Germline CDR1 reads LNHDA; CDR2 reads SQIVND (reference sequence). The CDR3 loop spans 15 amino acids. V gave up 2 bases and J gave up 7 bases, with 12 bases separating them. The CDR3 here is CASSIPSGWNSPLHF. The CDR3 DNA reads TGTGCCAGTAGTATACCCTCGGGATGGAATTCACCCCTCCACTTT. The variable domain in full, completed from reference TRBV19 and TRBJ1-6, reads DGGITQSPKYLFRKEGQNVTLSCEQNLNHDAMYWYRQDPGQGLRLIYYSQIVNDFQKGDIAEGYSVSREKKESFPLTVTSAQKNPTAFYLCASSIPSGWNSPLHFGNGTRLTVT.